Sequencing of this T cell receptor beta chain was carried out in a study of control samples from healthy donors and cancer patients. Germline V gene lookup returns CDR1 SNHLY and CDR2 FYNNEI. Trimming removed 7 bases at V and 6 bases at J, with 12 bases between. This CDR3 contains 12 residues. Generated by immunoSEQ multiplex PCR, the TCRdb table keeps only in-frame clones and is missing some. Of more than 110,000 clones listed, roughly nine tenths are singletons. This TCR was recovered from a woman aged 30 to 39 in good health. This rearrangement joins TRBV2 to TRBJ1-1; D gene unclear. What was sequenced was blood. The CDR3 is CASTLMAPEAFF. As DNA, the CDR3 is TGTGCCAGCACCTTGATGGCGCCTGAAGCTTTCTTT.